The source of this TCR beta chain is a study of T-cell memory formation after mild COVID-19. About the research overall: Largely, the TCR clusters proved donor specific. Notes on the study in general: CM and EM subsets held most contracting CD4+ clones; EMRA held CD8+ ones. Clones from the second wave (peaking day 37) had unconfirmed SARS-CoV-2 specificity.

On this clonotype: Its antigen is as yet unknown.

V was pared by 0 bases and J by 4 bases, with 16 bases between. The CDR3 covers 16 residues. In germline, CDR1 is GTSNPN, CDR2 SVGIG (reference sequence). TCRdb reanalysed the 5' RACE reads using MiXCR and keeps one entry per CDR3 protein. The sample contains roughly 560,000 distinct CDR3 sequences, roughly 21% of which appear only once. Sequencing was done on a sample of PBMCs or a T cell subset sorted from them (not recorded which). The V call is TRBV30, the J call TRBJ2-1; the D is unclear. This clonotype was sampled from an adult woman who had mild COVID-19 (a few samples of this study predate the infection). Cell type and time point are not known. The CDR3: CAWSVRISLGYNEQFF. CDR3 DNA: TGTGCCTGGAGTGTAAGGATCAGCTTGGGTTACAATGAGCAGTTCTTC.